The 10 T cell receptor beta chains presented below share a single source sample, sequenced in a study of regulatory T cells in long-lasting Graves disease. Time point given: newly diagnosed GD, antithyroid drugs for less than 3 months. The authors made the TCR library using RNA they extracted from PBMCs. Relying on iRepertoire HTBI primers and Arm-PCR of CDR3 regions, the team built TCR beta libraries. TCRdb processed the multiplex PCR reads anew with MiXCR; each CDR3 protein has one entry. The sample lists under 250,000 distinct CDR3 sequences; roughly 20% were seen once. The same data also went into a second study, on T cells in Graves' hyperthyroidism and ophthalmopathy.

Sequenced here: peripheral blood mononuclear cells (PBMCs), sampled at new diagnosis, from a patient treated with antithyroid drugs. These receptors originate from a woman aged 25-40 years with Graves disease.

This clonotype was seen repeatedly, ten times or more. The chain couples TRBV2 to TRBJ1-5; TRBD1 might be the D (5 bases). The CDR3 is 16 amino acids. Between the trimmed V and J ends, which lost 3 bases and 1 base, there was a span of 13 bases. Germline V lookup: CDR1 SNHLY, CDR2 FYNNEI. CDR3 residues: CASSDATAVSNQPQHF. The CDR3 nucleotides are TGTGCCAGCAGTGACGCGACAGCCGTCAGCAATCAGCCCCAGCATTTT.

This clonotype was seen a handful of times. V usage is TRBV30 and J usage is TRBJ1-6; D perhaps matches TRBD1 (5 bases). The CDR3 has 13 amino acids. V lost 1 base, J lost 7 bases, and 8 bases lay in between. CDR1 is GTSNPN, CDR2 SVGIG, per germline (reference sequence). CDR3: CAWSGDRNSPLHF. CDR3 nucleotide sequence: TGTGCCTGGAGTGGAGACAGAAATTCACCCCTCCACTTT.

The table lists this clonotype with many counts. This rearrangement joins TRBV28 to TRBJ1-1; weak D call: TRBD1 (6 bases). Germline assignment: CDR1 MDHEN and CDR2 SYDVKM. V was trimmed by 8 bases and J by 4 bases, leaving 23 bases between them. CDR3 size: 16 residues. This chain's CDR3 is CASGLPGQGLLTEAFF. The DNA of the CDR3 is TGTGCCAGCGGGTTACCCGGCCAGGGGCTTCTCACTGAAGCTTTCTTT.

This clonotype was seen a few times. This chain links TRBV4-1 with TRBJ1-1; TRBD1 might be the D (5 bases). Germline V CDR1 and CDR2: MGHRA, YSYEKL. The CDR3 sequence is 15 residues long. Trimming removed 1 base at V and 6 bases at J, with 15 bases between. CDR3: CASSQAQGRLPEAFF. CDR3 nucleotides: TGCGCCAGCAGCCAAGCCCAGGGAAGGCTGCCTGAAGCTTTCTTT.

This clonotype was counted at least ten times. V and J are TRBV6-7 and TRBJ2-7; no definite D call. TRBV6-7 is an ORF, and what it does is uncertain. Trimming shortened V by 6 bases and J by 0 bases, and 15 bases separated the two germline ends. The CDR3 sequence is 15 residues long. The DNA of the CDR3 is TGTGCCAGCAGACCTTTGAGGCGGAGCTCCTACGAGCAGTACTTC. This codes for CASRPLRRSSYEQYF.

This clonotype was detected a few times. The V call is TRBV12-3 or TRBV12-4, the J call TRBJ1-2; 7 nucleotides match TRBD1. The CDR3 runs to 14 residues. J gave up 6 bases and V 6 bases, and 10 bases lay outside the gene matches. CDR3: CASSSGTEFNGYTF. The CDR3 DNA sequence: TGTGCCAGCAGCTCCGGGACAGAATTTAATGGCTACACCTTC.

Turning to this clonotype: A much larger clonotype is one base distant, so this may be a read error. CDR3 in amino acids: CVSSYTNTGELFF. The CDR3 DNA is TGTGTCAGCAGTTACACGAACACCGGGGAGCTGTTTTTT. The chain links TRBV12-3 or TRBV12-4 to TRBJ2-2; D ambiguous. The CDR3 length is 13 residues.

Regarding this clonotype: This could be a read error, since a much larger clone is one nucleotide away. This chain uses TRBV11-2 with TRBJ1-6, with D tentatively TRBD1 (5 bases). The CDR3 runs to 16 residues. Germline CDR1 and CDR2: SGHAT and FQNNGV. In nucleotides, the CDR3 is TGTACCAGCAGCCAATGGGTGTGGTCAGGGCGTTCACCCCTCCACTTT. This encodes CTSSQWVWSGRSPLHF.

This clonotype was recorded at least ten times. The chain recombines TRBV18 with TRBJ1-4; D is perhaps TRBD1 (6 bases). In germline, CDR1 is KGHSH, CDR2 LQKENI. The CDR3 extends over 14 amino acids. Trimming cost V 7 bases and J 6 bases, with 15 bases left between them. The CDR3 DNA sequence: TGTGCCAGCTGGACGGGGGCCTATGATGAAAAACTGTTTTTT. Translated, it gives CASWTGAYDEKLFF.

This clonotype showed up many times. The chain links TRBV24-1 to TRBJ1-3; tentative D call: TRBD1 (6 bases). The CDR3 extends over 15 amino acids. The germline V gene has CDR1 KGHDR and CDR2 SFDVKD. Trimming removed 4 bases at V and 0 bases at J, with 9 bases between. DNA for the CDR3: TGTGCCACCAGTGACGACAGGATCTCTGGAAACACCATATATTTT. Its protein is CATSDDRISGNTIYF.